Listed below are T cell receptor beta chains from one sample, sequenced in a study of CD8 T cells in Susac syndrome. TCRdb recomputed calls from the immunoSEQ multiplex PCR reads with MiXCR, one row per CDR3 protein. In the table there are roughly 120,000 distinct CDR3 sequences, about 94% of which are singletons. Sample: CD4+ T cells from PBMCs. The source of these receptors is a human donor in good health. CDR3s include the opening cysteine and the closing phenylalanine or tryptophan. The D gene is left open where the match is weak. Size is omitted from some rows. Given values are once, few, many or a class for expanded clones.

J	size	D	V	DNA	CDR3
TRBJ2-5	-	TRBD2	TRBV20-1	TGCAGTGCCCCCAGGAGTACTAGCGACCAAGAGACCCAGTACTTC	CSAPRSTSDQETQYF
TRBJ2-1	-	TRBD2	TRBV7-9	TGTGCCAGCAGCCGATCCGGGGGGGTGGATGAGCAGTTCTTC	CASSRSGGVDEQFF
TRBJ2-3	-	-	TRBV7-2	TGTGCCAGCAGCTTAAAACGGAGCAGCACAGATACGCAGTATTTT	CASSLKRSSTDTQYF
TRBJ2-3	-	-	TRBV2	TGTGCCAGCAGTGATGCGTGGGATACGCAGTATTTT	CASSDAWDTQYF
TRBJ1-4	once	TRBD1	TRBV30	TGTGCCTGGGGTGACGGGACAGCAAGTGAAAAACTGTTTTTT	CAWGDGTASEKLFF
TRBJ2-1	once	-	TRBV29-1	TGCAGCGTTGAAGCTCAGTACAATGAGCAGTTCTTC	CSVEAQYNEQFF
TRBJ2-2	once	-	TRBV5-1	TGCGCCAGCAGCTTGCAAGGTACAGTGAGCACCGGGGAGCTGTTTTTT	CASSLQGTVSTGELFF
TRBJ2-1	-	-	TRBV5-1	TGCGCCAGCAGCTTGGCGGGCTCCAATGAGCAGTTCTTC	CASSLAGSNEQFF
TRBJ2-2	-	TRBD1	TRBV6-1	TGTGCCAGCAGTGAAATTTACTGGGAACAGGGGGCGGACACCGGGGAGCTGTTTTTT	CASSEIYWEQGADTGELFF
TRBJ2-5	-	-	TRBV5-1	TGCGCCAGCAGGGTGGTGGGAGACGGTGCAGAGACCCAGTACTTC	CASRVVGDGAETQYF
TRBJ1-1	-	-	TRBV12-5	TGTGCTAGTGCAGCGGGTGAAGCTTTCTTT	CASAAGEAFF
TRBJ1-4	-	-	TRBV7-9	TGTGCCAGCAGCCGGAACCAGGGGAATGAAAAACTGTTTTTT	CASSRNQGNEKLFF
TRBJ2-1	-	TRBD1	TRBV18	TGTGCCAGCTCAAAAGGGGGCTCGGATGAGCAGTTCTTC	CASSKGGSDEQFF
TRBJ2-1	-	-	TRBV5-1	TGCGCCAGCAGCTTGGCGGCGGGATCCTACAATGAGCAGTTCTTC	CASSLAAGSYNEQFF
TRBJ1-1	-	TRBD1	TRBV18	TGTGCCAGCTCACCCAGACAGGGAACCATGAACACTGAAGCTTTCTTT	CASSPRQGTMNTEAFF
TRBJ2-5	-	TRBD1	TRBV6-6	TGTGCCAGCAGTTACCAGGGACAGTCTTTGCAAGAGACCCAGTACTTC	CASSYQGQSLQETQYF
TRBJ2-5	-	TRBD1	TRBV25-1	TGTGCCAGCAGTGTGGGCGGGACAGGGTGGAAGACCCAGTACTTC	CASSVGGTGWKTQYF
TRBJ2-7	-	TRBD1	TRBV19	TGTGCCAGTAGTAGCCCCTCTTGGGACAGCCGCTACGAGCAGTACTTC	CASSSPSWDSRYEQYF
TRBJ2-5	-	-	TRBV7-9	TGTGCCAGCAGCTTAGTTGGGGTCGAGACCCAGTACTTC	CASSLVGVETQYF
TRBJ2-7	-	-	TRBV30	TGTGCCTGGAATAAGGGACAATACGAGCAGTACTTC	CAWNKGQYEQYF
TRBJ1-1	few	-	TRBV3-1	TGTGCCAGCAGCCGCAATGCCGGTGAAGCTTTCTTT	CASSRNAGEAFF
TRBJ1-2	-	TRBD1	TRBV6-5	TGTGCCAGCAGTTACTCTCTTGGGCAGGGGGCGTGGGGTAACTATGGCTACACCTTC	CASSYSLGQGAWGNYGYTF
TRBJ2-7	-	-	TRBV7-2	TGTGCCAGCAGCTTAAAGGGCGTATGGTTCGACGAGCAGTACTTC	CASSLKGVWFDEQYF
TRBJ2-3	-	TRBD2	TRBV7-9	TGTGCCAGCAGCTCTTCGGGGGGAGGAGGCGCAGATACGCAGTATTTT	CASSSSGGGGADTQYF
TRBJ2-3	-	TRBD2	TRBV20-1	TGCAGTGCAGCGGGGGCGGGAGTAGGGCTAGATACGCAGTATTTT	CSAAGAGVGLDTQYF
TRBJ1-1	-	-	TRBV2	TGTGCCAGCACTACCAGCTTCATGAACACTGAAGCTTTCTTT	CASTTSFMNTEAFF
TRBJ1-5	-	-	TRBV7-9	TGTGCCAGCAGCTTAGATGAGGGTCAGCCCCAGCATTTT	CASSLDEGQPQHF
TRBJ2-7	-	-	TRBV4-1	TGCGCCAGCAGCCGCCCGACTGGCACGGCCTACGAGCAGTACTTC	CASSRPTGTAYEQYF
TRBJ2-7	-	-	TRBV4-3	TGCGCCAGCAGCCAGACAGCGGCCTACGAGCAGTACTTC	CASSQTAAYEQYF